The rows below give T cell receptor beta chains drawn from one sample of a study of cytomegalovirus exposure and HLA in healthy donors. Repertoires were generated with immunoSEQ multiplex PCR, while TCRdb's copy carries only in-frame clones and drops some. Here the sample spans 91,000 or so clones, approximately 80% being singletons. Material: PBMCs. The receptors come from a man aged 30 to 39 in good health and CMV-seropositive. Each CDR3 is given with its conserved first and last residue. The D gene is left open where the match is weak. Clone size appears in some rows only: once, few, many, or a class for an expanded clone.

DNA: TGTGCCAGCAGCCCCTTCACAGATACGCAGTATTTT
CDR3: CASSPFTDTQYF
size: NA
V: TRBV14
J: TRBJ2-3
D: NA

DNA: TGTGCCAGCAGCCTGACAGGGTCTGGGGCCAACGTCCTGACTTTC
CDR3: CASSLTGSGANVLTF
size: once
V: TRBV4-2
J: TRBJ2-6
D: TRBD1

DNA: TGTGCCAGCAGCTTCGGGGGATTAGGCTACACCTTC
CDR3: CASSFGGLGYTF
size: NA
V: TRBV7-2
J: TRBJ1-2
D: NA

DNA: TGTGCCAGCAGGATCCTCGGGAACACTGAAGCTTTCTTT
CDR3: CASRILGNTEAFF
size: NA
V: TRBV2
J: TRBJ1-1
D: NA

DNA: TGCGCCAGCAGCCTAGGACTAGCGGGGTTGGAAGAGACCCAGTACTTC
CDR3: CASSLGLAGLEETQYF
size: few
V: TRBV5-1
J: TRBJ2-5
D: TRBD2

DNA: TGTGCCAGCAGCCCGCGGGGCTTGAACACTGAAGCTTTCTTT
CDR3: CASSPRGLNTEAFF
size: NA
V: TRBV5-5
J: TRBJ1-1
D: NA

DNA: TGTGCCTGGAAACCCCGACAGGGCGATGGCTACACCTTC
CDR3: CAWKPRQGDGYTF
size: NA
V: TRBV30
J: TRBJ1-2
D: TRBD1

DNA: TGTGCCAGCAGTGCGGGACTAGCGGAGCCACAAGAGACCCAGTACTTC
CDR3: CASSAGLAEPQETQYF
size: once
V: TRBV27
J: TRBJ2-5
D: TRBD2

DNA: TGTGCCAGCAGCTCTACAGGGATCTCTGGAAACACCATATATTTT
CDR3: CASSSTGISGNTIYF
size: NA
V: TRBV7-2
J: TRBJ1-3
D: NA

DNA: TGTGCCAGCACCACGGGACTTTACAATGAGCAGTTCTTC
CDR3: CASTTGLYNEQFF
size: NA
V: TRBV2
J: TRBJ2-1
D: NA

DNA: TGTGCCAGCAGGACAGCCTATGGCTACACCTTC
CDR3: CASRTAYGYTF
size: NA
V: TRBV7-9
J: TRBJ1-2
D: NA

DNA: TGTGCCAGCAGTGACCGCAGGGATGGGGATCAGCCCCAGCATTTT
CDR3: CASSDRRDGDQPQHF
size: NA
V: TRBV6-1
J: TRBJ1-5
D: NA

DNA: TGTGCCAGCTCACCGTCAGGGTTTCGGAACACCATATATTTT
CDR3: CASSPSGFRNTIYF
size: few
V: TRBV18
J: TRBJ1-3
D: NA

DNA: TGTGCCAGCAGCCGGGGTAGCGGGGGAAATTACAATGAGCAGTTCTTC
CDR3: CASSRGSGGNYNEQFF
size: many
V: TRBV7-2
J: TRBJ2-1
D: TRBD2

DNA: TGTTCGGCGAGGTCGAACACTGAAGCTTTCTTT
CDR3: CSARSNTEAFF
size: NA
V: TRBV28
J: TRBJ1-1
D: NA

DNA: TGTGCCAGCAGCCCCGGGTGGAGCGGGAACAATGAGCAGTTCTTC
CDR3: CASSPGWSGNNEQFF
size: NA
V: TRBV7-3
J: TRBJ2-1
D: TRBD2

DNA: TGTGCCAGCAGCGTCGCGCGGACTAGCGGGACCCACGAGCAGTACTTC
CDR3: CASSVARTSGTHEQYF
size: once
V: TRBV5-6
J: TRBJ2-7
D: TRBD2

DNA: TGTGCCAGCATCGCAGGGGACAGCTCCTACAATGAGCAGTTCTTC
CDR3: CASIAGDSSYNEQFF
size: NA
V: TRBV6-5
J: TRBJ2-1
D: TRBD1

DNA: TGTGCCAGTAGTATTGGGGGGAATCAGCCCCAGCATTTT
CDR3: CASSIGGNQPQHF
size: NA
V: TRBV19
J: TRBJ1-5
D: NA

DNA: TGTGCCAGCAGTCCTACCGGGACTAGCGCCACAGATACGCAGTATTTT
CDR3: CASSPTGTSATDTQYF
size: once
V: TRBV6-6
J: TRBJ2-3
D: TRBD2

DNA: TGTGCCAGCAGCCCCCGGGTGCCCGGGGTTAATCAGCCCCAGCATTTT
CDR3: CASSPRVPGVNQPQHF
size: NA
V: TRBV27
J: TRBJ1-5
D: NA

DNA: TGTGCCAGCAGCTTAGATCATCGGGTGCACACTGAAGCTTTCTTT
CDR3: CASSLDHRVHTEAFF
size: few
V: TRBV11-2
J: TRBJ1-1
D: NA

DNA: TGTGCCAGCAGCGGGGGGGCGTCAGATACGCAGTATTTT
CDR3: CASSGGASDTQYF
size: few
V: TRBV7-6
J: TRBJ2-3
D: NA

DNA: TGTGCCAGCAGCACCAACTGGGACAGCACTGAAGCTTTCTTT
CDR3: CASSTNWDSTEAFF
size: once
V: TRBV7-2
J: TRBJ1-1
D: TRBD1

DNA: TGTGCCAGCAGTGAAGCAGGGGGGGGTCTCTATGGCTACACCTTC
CDR3: CASSEAGGGLYGYTF
size: NA
V: TRBV6-1
J: TRBJ1-2
D: NA

DNA: TGTGCCACCAGCAGAGCGACAGTTTATGGCTACACCTTC
CDR3: CATSRATVYGYTF
size: NA
V: TRBV15
J: TRBJ1-2
D: NA

DNA: TGTGCCAGCAGCTTTAAAGAGCGGGCAGCCGAGCAGTACTTC
CDR3: CASSFKERAAEQYF
size: NA
V: TRBV11-2
J: TRBJ2-7
D: NA

DNA: TGTGCCAGCAGTTTCGGGGGGATTTGGGGCTACACCTTC
CDR3: CASSFGGIWGYTF
size: NA
V: TRBV28
J: TRBJ1-2
D: NA

DNA: TGTGCCAGCAGCTTCCAGGGGGGCAATCAGCCCCAGCATTTT
CDR3: CASSFQGGNQPQHF
size: few
V: TRBV5-6
J: TRBJ1-5
D: TRBD1

DNA: TGTGCCAGCTCACCACCGCTTAGCGGGGGTGGGGATACGCAGTATTTT
CDR3: CASSPPLSGGGDTQYF
size: NA
V: TRBV18
J: TRBJ2-3
D: TRBD2

DNA: TGTGCCAGCATTTGGAGGGGAATGCATGGCTACACCTTC
CDR3: CASIWRGMHGYTF
size: NA
V: TRBV6-1
J: TRBJ1-2
D: NA

DNA: TGTGCCAGCAGTTACCTCGACGGGGGGGCGGAAGAGACCCAGTACTTC
CDR3: CASSYLDGGAEETQYF
size: NA
V: TRBV6-5
J: TRBJ2-5
D: TRBD2